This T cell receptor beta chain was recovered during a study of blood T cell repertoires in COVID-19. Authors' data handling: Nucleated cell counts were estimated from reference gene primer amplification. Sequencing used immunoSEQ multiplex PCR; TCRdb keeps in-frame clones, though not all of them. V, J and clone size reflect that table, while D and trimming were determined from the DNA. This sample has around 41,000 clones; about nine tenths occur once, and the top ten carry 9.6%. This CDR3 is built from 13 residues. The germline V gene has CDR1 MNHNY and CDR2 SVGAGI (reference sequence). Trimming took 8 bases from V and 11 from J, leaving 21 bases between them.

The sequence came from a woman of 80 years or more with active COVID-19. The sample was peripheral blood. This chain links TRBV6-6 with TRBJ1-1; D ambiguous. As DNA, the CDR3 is TGTGCCAGCGGACTACCAGCCATGACTAAGGCTTTCTTT. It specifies CASGLPAMTKAFF.